This is a list of T cell receptor beta chains from one sample in a study of T cell changes during pregnancy in multiple sclerosis. The repertoire was sequenced with immunoSEQ multiplex PCR; TCRdb's copy has only in-frame clones and lacks some. Seen here are roughly 45,000 clones, around 90% observed once, and the top ten hold 1.2%. This material consisted of CD4+ T cells from peripheral blood mononuclear cells, taken in the second trimester of pregnancy. The receptors originated from a female donor with multiple sclerosis, enrolled in a pregnancy study. The CDR3 runs from the conserved cysteine through the conserved F or W. A D gene is named only where the DNA matches it firmly. Clone size is stated in some rows and not others, as once, few, many or a class when expanded.

d_call j_call clone_size v_call cdr3_nt cdr3_aa
TRBD1 TRBJ1-1 - TRBV29-1 TGCAGCGTTGAACCAGGGGGATTAGGCACTGAAGCTTTCTTT CSVEPGGLGTEAFF
TRBD2 TRBJ2-3 once TRBV27 TGTGCCAGCAGTTTTCAGATACGGGGCGGGAGGCCGACAGATACGCAATATTTT CASSFQIRGGRPTDTQYF
- TRBJ1-5 - TRBV28 TGTGCCAGCAGTTTGGAGTCCAATCAGCCCCAGCATTTT CASSLESNQPQHF
- TRBJ1-1 - TRBV11-2 TGTGCCAGCAGCTTAGCCTCAGTCTCTGAAGCTTTCTTT CASSLASVSEAFF
- TRBJ2-4 - TRBV5-1 TGCGCCAGCAGCCTACCCGGGGTTGGGCAAGACATTCAGTACTTC CASSLPGVGQDIQYF
TRBD1 TRBJ2-7 - TRBV9 TGTGCCAGCAGCTCAGCGTGGGACAGGGCTTACGAGCAGTACTTC CASSSAWDRAYEQYF
TRBD2 TRBJ2-1 - TRBV15 TGTGCCACCAGCTTTCGACTAGCGGGAAAGAATGAGCAGTTCTTC CATSFRLAGKNEQFF
- TRBJ2-1 - TRBV19 TGTGCCAGTAGTCGGGTTAATGAGCAGTTCTTC CASSRVNEQFF
- TRBJ1-5 - TRBV6-5 TGTGCCAGCAGTTACTCGGCATATAGCAATCAGCCCCAGCATTTT CASSYSAYSNQPQHF
- TRBJ2-1 - TRBV5-1 TGCGCCAGCAGCCCCAGCGGTCTGGCCTACAATGAGCAGTTCTTC CASSPSGLAYNEQFF
TRBD1 TRBJ1-1 - TRBV4-2 TGTGCCAGCAGCCTCCTACCGGGACAGGGGAACACTGAAGCTTTCTTT CASSLLPGQGNTEAFF
TRBD2 TRBJ2-2 - TRBV2 TGTGCCAGCAAGAGGGGACTAGCGGGAGGGGCCGGGGAGCTGTTTTTT CASKRGLAGGAGELFF
- TRBJ2-1 - TRBV5-1 TGCGCCAGCAGCTTGGCTGCGACTACTTACAATGAGCAGTTCTTC CASSLAATTYNEQFF